This T cell receptor (beta chain) was obtained from a study of blood T cells in healthy people across ages. The CDR3 loop spans 14 amino acids. Germline V CDR1 and CDR2: MNHNS, SASEGT. V gave up 5 bases and J gave up 4 bases, with 9 bases separating them. Primed by a sample-barcoded 5' primer and a J-beta primer mix, a second PCR proceeded for 7 to 11 cycles. In TCRdb, the 5' RACE reads were re-called with MiXCR into one record per CDR3 protein. The data show 1.5 million to 1.8 million distinct CDR3 sequences, roughly two fifths seen once. V usage is TRBV6-1 and J usage is TRBJ1-6; the D is unclear. Sequencing input: blood. This TCR derives from a woman between 18 and 30 years old in good health. As DNA, the CDR3 is TGTGCCAGCAGTAGACTGCTTTATAATTCACCCCTCCACTTT. This gives the protein CASSRLLYNSPLHF.